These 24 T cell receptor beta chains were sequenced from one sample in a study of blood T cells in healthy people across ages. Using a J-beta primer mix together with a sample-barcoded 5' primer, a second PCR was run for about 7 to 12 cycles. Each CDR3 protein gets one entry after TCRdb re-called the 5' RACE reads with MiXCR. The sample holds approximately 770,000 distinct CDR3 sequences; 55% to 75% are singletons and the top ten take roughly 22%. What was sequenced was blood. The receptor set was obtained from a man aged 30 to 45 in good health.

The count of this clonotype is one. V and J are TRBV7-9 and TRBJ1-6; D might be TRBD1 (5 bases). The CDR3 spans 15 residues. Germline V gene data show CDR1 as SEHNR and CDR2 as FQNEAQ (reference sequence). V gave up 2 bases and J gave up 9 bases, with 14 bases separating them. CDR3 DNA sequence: TGTGCCAGCAGCTTATATATGGCAGACAGTTCACCCCTCCACTTT. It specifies CASSLYMADSSPLHF.

The CDR3 region has the DNA TGCAGCGTTGCTTTGGTTGATGGCTACACCTTC. Residues: CSVALVDGYTF. The rearrangement links TRBV29-1 to TRBJ1-2; no clear D gene. Trimming pared 4 bases from V and 6 bases from J, leaving 9 bases between. CDR3 length: 11 amino acids. Per germline, CDR1 SQVTM and CDR2 ANQGSEA. The whole variable domain, remainder taken from reference TRBV29-1 and TRBJ1-2, is SAVISQKPSRDICQRGTSLTIQCQVDSQVTMMFWYRQQPGQSLTLIATANQGSEATYESGFVIDKFPISRPNLTFSTLTVSNMSPEDSSIYLCSVALVDGYTFGSGTRLTVV.

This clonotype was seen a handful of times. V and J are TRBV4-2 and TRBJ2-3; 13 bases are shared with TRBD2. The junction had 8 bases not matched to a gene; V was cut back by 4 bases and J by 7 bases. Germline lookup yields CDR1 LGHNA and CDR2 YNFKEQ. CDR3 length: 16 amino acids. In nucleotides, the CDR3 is TGTGCCAGCAGCCCGACCTGGACTAGCGGGGGAAATACGCAGTATTTT. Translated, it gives CASSPTWTSGGNTQYF.

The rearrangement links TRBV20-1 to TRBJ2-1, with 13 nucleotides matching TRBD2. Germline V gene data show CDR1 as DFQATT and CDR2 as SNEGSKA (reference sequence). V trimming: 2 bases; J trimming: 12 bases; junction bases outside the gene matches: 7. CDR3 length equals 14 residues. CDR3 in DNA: TGCAGTGCTAGACCTCGGACTAGCGGGAGTTCGCAGTTCTTC. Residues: CSARPRTSGSSQFF.

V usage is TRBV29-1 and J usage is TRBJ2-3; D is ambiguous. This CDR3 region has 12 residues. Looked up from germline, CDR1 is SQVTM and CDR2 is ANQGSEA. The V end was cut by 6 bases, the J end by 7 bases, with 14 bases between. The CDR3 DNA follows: TGCAGCGTCACGCAAAATGATAATACGCAGTATTTT. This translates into CSVTQNDNTQYF.

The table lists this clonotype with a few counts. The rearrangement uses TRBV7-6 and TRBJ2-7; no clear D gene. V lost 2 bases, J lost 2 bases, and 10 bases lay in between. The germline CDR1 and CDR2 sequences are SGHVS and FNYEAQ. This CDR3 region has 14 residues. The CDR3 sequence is CASSLSVGAYEQYF. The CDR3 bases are TGTGCCAGCAGCTTATCGGTTGGGGCCTACGAGCAGTACTTC.

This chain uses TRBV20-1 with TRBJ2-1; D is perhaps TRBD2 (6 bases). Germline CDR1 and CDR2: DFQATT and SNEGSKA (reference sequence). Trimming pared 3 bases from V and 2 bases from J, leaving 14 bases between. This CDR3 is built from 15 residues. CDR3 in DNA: TGCAGTGCTAGCCACCGGGACTTCACCTACAATGAGCAGTTCTTC. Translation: CSASHRDFTYNEQFF.

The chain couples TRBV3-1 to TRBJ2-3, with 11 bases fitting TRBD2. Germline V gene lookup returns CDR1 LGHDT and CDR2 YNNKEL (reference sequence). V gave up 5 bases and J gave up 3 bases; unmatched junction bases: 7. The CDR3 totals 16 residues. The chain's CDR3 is CASSDRLAGRTDTQYF. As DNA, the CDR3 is TGTGCCAGCAGCGACCGACTAGCGGGGAGGACAGATACGCAGTATTTT.

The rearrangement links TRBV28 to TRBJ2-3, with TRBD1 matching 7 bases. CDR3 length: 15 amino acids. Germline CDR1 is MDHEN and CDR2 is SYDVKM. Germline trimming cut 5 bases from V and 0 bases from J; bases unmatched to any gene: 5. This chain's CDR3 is CASSNQDRSTDTQYF. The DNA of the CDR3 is TGTGCCAGCAGTAACCAGGACAGGAGCACAGATACGCAGTATTTT.

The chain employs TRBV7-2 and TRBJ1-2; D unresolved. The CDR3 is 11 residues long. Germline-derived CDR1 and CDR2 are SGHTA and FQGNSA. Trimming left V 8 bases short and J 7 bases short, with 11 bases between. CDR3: CASASNLGYTF. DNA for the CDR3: TGTGCCAGCGCTAGCAATCTTGGCTACACCTTC.

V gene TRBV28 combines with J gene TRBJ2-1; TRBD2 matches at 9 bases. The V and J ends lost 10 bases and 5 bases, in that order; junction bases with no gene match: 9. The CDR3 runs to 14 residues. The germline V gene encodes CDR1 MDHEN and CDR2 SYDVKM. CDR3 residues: CATLLREGHNEQFF. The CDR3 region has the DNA TGTGCCACCCTCCTGCGGGAGGGCCACAATGAGCAGTTCTTC.

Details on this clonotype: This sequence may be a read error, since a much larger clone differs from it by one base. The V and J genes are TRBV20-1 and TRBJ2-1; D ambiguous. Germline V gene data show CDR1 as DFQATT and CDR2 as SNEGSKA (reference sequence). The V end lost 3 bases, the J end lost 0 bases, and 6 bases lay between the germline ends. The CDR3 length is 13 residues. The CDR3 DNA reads TGCAGTGCTAGCGTGAGCTCCTACAATGAGCAGTTCTTC. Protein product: CSASVSSYNEQFF.

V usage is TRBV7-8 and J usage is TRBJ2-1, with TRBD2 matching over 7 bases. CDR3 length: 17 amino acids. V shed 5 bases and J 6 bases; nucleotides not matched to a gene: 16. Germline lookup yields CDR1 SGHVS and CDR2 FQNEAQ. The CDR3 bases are TGTGCCAGCAGCCCGGGGAGGCGGGAGTTCCTTGGCAATGAGCAGTTCTTC. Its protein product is CASSPGRREFLGNEQFF.

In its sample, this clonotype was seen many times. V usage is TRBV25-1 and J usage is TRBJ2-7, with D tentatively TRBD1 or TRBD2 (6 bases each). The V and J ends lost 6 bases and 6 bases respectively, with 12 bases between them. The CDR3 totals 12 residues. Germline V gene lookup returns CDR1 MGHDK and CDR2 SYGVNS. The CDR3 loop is CASSDGGGEQYF. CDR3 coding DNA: TGTGCCAGCAGCGACGGAGGGGGCGAGCAGTACTTC.

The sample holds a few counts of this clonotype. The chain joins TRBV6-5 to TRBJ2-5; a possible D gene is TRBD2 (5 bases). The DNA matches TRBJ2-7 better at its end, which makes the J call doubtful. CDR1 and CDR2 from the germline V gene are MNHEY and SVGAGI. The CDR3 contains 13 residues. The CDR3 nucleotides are TGTGCCAGCAGTTACTCGATCGGGAACGAGCAGTACTTC. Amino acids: CASSYSIGNEQYF.

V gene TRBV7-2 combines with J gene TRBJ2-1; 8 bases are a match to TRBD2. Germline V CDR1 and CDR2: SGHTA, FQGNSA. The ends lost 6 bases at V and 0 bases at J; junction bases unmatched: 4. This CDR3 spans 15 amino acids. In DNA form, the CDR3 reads TGTGCCAGCAGTCGTCTAGCGGGCTCCTACAATGAGCAGTTCTTC. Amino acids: CASSRLAGSYNEQFF. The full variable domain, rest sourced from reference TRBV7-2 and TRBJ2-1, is GAGVSQSPSNKVTEKGKDVELRCDPISGHTALYWYRQSLGQGLEFLIYFQGNSAPDKSGLPSDRFSAERTGGSVSTLTIQRTQQEDSAVYLCASSRLAGSYNEQFFGPGTRLTVL.

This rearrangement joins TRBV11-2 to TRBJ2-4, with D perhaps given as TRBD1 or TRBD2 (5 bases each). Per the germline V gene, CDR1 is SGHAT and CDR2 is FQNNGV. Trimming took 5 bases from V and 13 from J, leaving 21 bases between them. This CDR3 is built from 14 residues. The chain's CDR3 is CASSPSSGRGAQYF. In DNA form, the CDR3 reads TGTGCCAGCAGCCCATCCTCAGGTAGGGGAGCGCAGTACTTC.

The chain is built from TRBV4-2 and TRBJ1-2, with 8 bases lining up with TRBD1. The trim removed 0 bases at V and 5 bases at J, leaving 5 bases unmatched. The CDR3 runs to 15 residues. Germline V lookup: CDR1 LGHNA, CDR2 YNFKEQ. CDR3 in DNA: TGTGCCAGCAGCCAAGAGGGACAGGTTAATTATGGCTACACCTTC. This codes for CASSQEGQVNYGYTF.

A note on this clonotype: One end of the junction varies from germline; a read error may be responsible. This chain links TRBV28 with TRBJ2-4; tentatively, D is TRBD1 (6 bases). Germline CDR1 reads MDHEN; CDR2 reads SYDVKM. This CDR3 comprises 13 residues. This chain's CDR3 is CVSSRRGKNIQYF. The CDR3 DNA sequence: TGTGTCAGCAGCCGAAGGGGGAAAAACATTCAGTACTTC.

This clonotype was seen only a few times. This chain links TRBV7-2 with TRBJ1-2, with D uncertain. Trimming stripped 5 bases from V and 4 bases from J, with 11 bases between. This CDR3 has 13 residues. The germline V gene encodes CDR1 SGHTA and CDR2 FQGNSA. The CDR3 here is CASSQDGPYGYTF. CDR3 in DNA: TGTGCCAGCAGCCAGGACGGACCCTATGGCTACACCTTC. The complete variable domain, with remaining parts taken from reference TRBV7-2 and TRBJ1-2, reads GAGVSQSPSNKVTEKGKDVELRCDPISGHTALYWYRQSLGQGLEFLIYFQGNSAPDKSGLPSDRFSAERTGGSVSTLTIQRTQQEDSAVYLCASSQDGPYGYTFGSGTRLTVV.

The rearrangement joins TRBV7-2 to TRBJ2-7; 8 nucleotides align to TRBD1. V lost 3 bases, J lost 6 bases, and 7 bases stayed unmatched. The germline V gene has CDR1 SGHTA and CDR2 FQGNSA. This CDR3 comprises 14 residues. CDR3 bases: TGTGCCAGCAGCTTCCAGACAGGGGAGGTCGAGCAGTACTTC. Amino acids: CASSFQTGEVEQYF.

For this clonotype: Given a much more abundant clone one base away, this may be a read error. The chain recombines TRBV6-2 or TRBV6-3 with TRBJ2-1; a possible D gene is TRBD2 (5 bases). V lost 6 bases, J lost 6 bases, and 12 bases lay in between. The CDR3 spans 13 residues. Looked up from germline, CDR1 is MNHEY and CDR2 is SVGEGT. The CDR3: CASSGYEGNEQFF. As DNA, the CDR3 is TGTGCCAGCAGCGGCTATGAGGGCAATGAGCAGTTCTTC.

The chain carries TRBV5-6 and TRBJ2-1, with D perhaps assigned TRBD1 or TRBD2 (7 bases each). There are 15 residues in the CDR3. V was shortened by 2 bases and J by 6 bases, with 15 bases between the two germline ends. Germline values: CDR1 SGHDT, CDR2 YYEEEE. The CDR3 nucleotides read TGTGCCAGCAGCTTATTCGACAGGGAGGGCAATGAGCAGTTCTTC. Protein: CASSLFDREGNEQFF.

The CDR3 DNA follows: TGCGCCAGCAGCTTGGCTCCCCTAGCGATCCGAAGCGGGCAGTACTTC. Amino acids: CASSLAPLAIRSGQYF. The chain links TRBV5-1 to TRBJ2-5; D perhaps matches TRBD2 (6 bases). The CDR3 sequence is 16 residues long. Germline V gives CDR1 SGHRS, CDR2 YFSETQ. V lost 0 bases and J lost 11, with 23 bases in between.